A single T cell receptor beta chain is shown here with its context. The sample is drawn from a study of blood T cell repertoires in COVID-19. In the source study's methods: Scientists estimated how many nucleated cells there were by amplifying reference gene primers. Clones were read by immunoSEQ multiplex PCR, and TCRdb kept only the in-frame ones, dropping some. V, J and clone size are taken as reported in that table, and D and trimming were inferred from the DNA itself. The sample lists roughly 97,000 clones, more than 85% occurring once. The CDR3 runs 15 residues. CDR1 is SQVTM, CDR2 ANQGSEA, per germline. Trimming removed 0 bases at V and 7 bases at J, with 18 bases between.

This TCR came from a human donor in a cohort sampled during active COVID-19. Material: peripheral blood. The J gene is TRBJ1-2, the V gene TRBV29-1; D might be TRBD1 (5 bases). CDR3 in amino acids: CSVEEGGRDHLGYTF. DNA for the CDR3: TGCAGCGTTGAAGAGGGGGGACGGGACCATCTTGGCTACACCTTC.